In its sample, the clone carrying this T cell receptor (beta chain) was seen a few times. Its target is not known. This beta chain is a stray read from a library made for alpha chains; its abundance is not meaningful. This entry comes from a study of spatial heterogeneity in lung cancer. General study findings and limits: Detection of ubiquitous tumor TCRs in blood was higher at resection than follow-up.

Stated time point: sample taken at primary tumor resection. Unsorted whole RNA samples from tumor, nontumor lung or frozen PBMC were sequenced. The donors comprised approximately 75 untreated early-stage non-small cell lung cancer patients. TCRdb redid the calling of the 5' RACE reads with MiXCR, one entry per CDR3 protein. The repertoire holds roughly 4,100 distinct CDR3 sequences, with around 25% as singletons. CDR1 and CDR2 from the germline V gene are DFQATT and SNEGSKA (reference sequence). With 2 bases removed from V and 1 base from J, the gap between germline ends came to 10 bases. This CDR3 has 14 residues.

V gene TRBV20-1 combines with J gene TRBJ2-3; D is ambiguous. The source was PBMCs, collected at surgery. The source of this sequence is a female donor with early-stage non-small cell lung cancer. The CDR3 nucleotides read TGCAGTGCTAGACCCCCCTATGGCACAGATACGCAGTATTTT. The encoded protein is CSARPPYGTDTQYF.